The 28 T cell receptor beta chains below all came from one sample that was sequenced in a study of shared clonotypes between healthy human individuals. Naivety among CD8 cells was defined by CD45RO negativity and positive CCR7 selection, thereby excluding terminally differentiated effector memory CD45RA+ cells. Sequenced by immunoSEQ multiplex PCR; TCRdb stores in-frame clones only, minus some. The table includes some 2,100,000 clones, under 95% detected once. Specimen: naive CD8+ T cells from PBMCs. The receptors derive from a man aged 18 to 30 in good health. Some clones in this sample may be carry-over from other donors' samples.

The chain uses TRBV4-1 and TRBJ2-2, with D tentatively TRBD1 (8 bases). CDR1 MGHRA and CDR2 YSYEKL come from the germline V gene. CDR3 length equals 15 residues. Trimming left V 4 bases short and J 6 bases short, with 15 bases between. The CDR3, as DNA: TGCGCCAGCAGCCCACGACAGGGGAGGGCCGGGGAGCTGTTTTTT. Translating it yields CASSPRQGRAGELFF.

On this clone: The identical CDR3 is also encoded by other nucleotide sequences in the sample. The chain is built from TRBV15 and TRBJ2-7; 11 nucleotides match TRBD1. Per germline, CDR1 LNHNV and CDR2 YYDKDF (reference sequence). Unmatched junction bases numbered 3, after V lost 4 bases and J lost 7 bases. CDR3 length: 13 amino acids. The CDR3 DNA sequence: TGTGCCACCAGCACGGGACAGGGGGATGAGCAGTACTTC. It codes for CATSTGQGDEQYF.

V gene TRBV30 combines with J gene TRBJ2-2; tentatively, D is TRBD2 (6 bases). Trimming took off 3 bases at V and 4 bases at J, with 15 bases between the two ends. This CDR3 has 15 amino acids. The germline V gene has CDR1 GTSNPN and CDR2 SVGIG (reference sequence). The chain's CDR3 is CAWRGPGEITGELFF. CDR3 bases: TGTGCCTGGAGGGGCCCGGGGGAGATCACCGGGGAGCTGTTTTTT.

V usage is TRBV9 and J usage is TRBJ2-7; the match to TRBD1 covers 7 bases. The germline gives CDR1 SGDLS, CDR2 YYNGEE. The V segment lost 3 bases and the J segment 6 bases; nucleotides outside the gene matches: 3. The length of the CDR3 is 12 residues. The CDR3 region has the DNA TGTGCCAGCAGCGCCGGGACAGCCGAGCAGTACTTC. It translates to CASSAGTAEQYF. Full variable domain (rest looked up from reference TRBV9 and TRBJ2-7): DSGVTQTPKHLITATGQRVTLRCSPRSGDLSVYWYQQSLDQGLQFLIQYYNGEERAKGNILERFSAQQFPDLHSELNLSSLELGDSALYFCASSAGTAEQYFGPGTRLTVT.

V usage is TRBV9 and J usage is TRBJ2-1; 8 nucleotides match TRBD1. The germline V gene has CDR1 SGDLS and CDR2 YYNGEE. The CDR3 loop spans 15 amino acids. The V segment lost 0 bases and the J segment 6 bases; nucleotides outside the gene matches: 5. CDR3 nucleotides: TGTGCCAGCAGCGTAGTTGGGACAGGCCTCAATGAGCAGTTCTTC. Translating gives CASSVVGTGLNEQFF.

A remark on this clone: The same CDR3 can be traced to other DNA sequences in this sample. This chain uses TRBV6-5 with TRBJ2-7; tentative D call: TRBD1 (5 bases). V lost 3 bases to trimming and J lost 4 bases, with 10 bases between them. Per the germline V gene, CDR1 is MNHEY and CDR2 is SVGAGI. This CDR3 contains 13 residues. The CDR3 DNA reads as TGTGCCAGCAGTTATTTTGACAGTTACGAGCAGTACTTC. Its translation is CASSYFDSYEQYF.

The chain recombines TRBV7-9 with TRBJ2-1; 10 nucleotides line up with TRBD2. Germline lookup yields CDR1 SEHNR and CDR2 FQNEAQ (reference sequence). J lost 5 bases, V lost 3 bases, and 10 bases had no gene match. The CDR3 runs 17 residues. The CDR3 bases are TGTGCCAGCAGCTTTTTGGCTAGCGGGAGTCCGCACAATGAGCAGTTCTTC. It codes for CASSFLASGSPHNEQFF.

The J gene is TRBJ2-7, the V gene TRBV6-4; 8 bases are a match to TRBD2. Losses at the gene ends were 4 bases for V and 3 bases for J; bases not matched to a gene: 8. There are 15 residues in the CDR3. Germline CDR1 is MRHNA and CDR2 is SNTAGT. The CDR3 sequence: CASSVVAGSVYEQYF. CDR3 DNA sequence: TGTGCCAGCAGTGTCGTAGCGGGATCTGTCTACGAGCAGTACTTC.

V gene TRBV5-6 combines with J gene TRBJ2-7; 9 nucleotides align to TRBD1. Trimming at V came to 0 bases and at J to 6 bases, leaving 16 bases not matched to a gene. The CDR3 totals 18 residues. Germline-derived CDR1 and CDR2 are SGHDT and YYEEEE. CDR3 sequence (DNA): TGTGCCAGCAGCTTGGGAGGACGTGCGGGACAGGGATTACGCGAGCAGTACTTC. Translating it yields CASSLGGRAGQGLREQYF.

The rearrangement uses TRBV28 and TRBJ1-5; D is unresolved. Germline loops: CDR1 MDHEN, CDR2 SYDVKM. This CDR3 region has 11 residues. Trimming removed 5 bases from V and 7 bases from J, with 6 bases in between. Here the CDR3 DNA reads TGTGCCAGCAGTGCAGGCCAGCCCCAGCATTTT. This translates into CASSAGQPQHF.

The chain recombines TRBV28 with TRBJ2-7, with D unclear. This CDR3 is 12 amino acids long. Germline V gene lookup returns CDR1 MDHEN and CDR2 SYDVKM. Trimming cost V 4 bases and J 2 bases, with 6 bases left between them. The CDR3 DNA reads as TGTGCCAGCAGTTCGCGGACCTACGAGCAGTACTTC. Residues: CASSSRTYEQYF.

The chain joins TRBV4-1 to TRBJ2-1; 7 nucleotides agree with TRBD2. There are 15 residues in the CDR3. After removal of 0 bases from V and 4 bases from J, the junction contained 3 bases not matched to a gene. Germline V gives CDR1 MGHRA, CDR2 YSYEKL. The CDR3 coding sequence is TGCGCCAGCAGCCAAGAGCGGGAGATATACAATGAGCAGTTCTTC. This encodes CASSQEREIYNEQFF.

Here the CDR3 reads CASSLEVKGRLNEQFF. The CDR3 DNA follows: TGTGCCAGCAGCTTAGAGGTAAAGGGGCGCCTCAATGAGCAGTTCTTC. The chain carries TRBV11-2 and TRBJ2-1, with D maybe TRBD1 (5 bases). The ends were cut back, 0 bases at V and 6 bases at J, with 15 bases in the middle. Germline assignment: CDR1 SGHAT and CDR2 FQNNGV. The CDR3 has 16 amino acids.

The chain couples TRBV27 to TRBJ2-7, with 7 bases fitting TRBD2. The CDR3 consists of 15 residues. Germline CDR1 and CDR2: MNHEY and SMNVEV (reference sequence). V shed 4 bases and J 2 bases; nucleotides not matched to a gene: 8. The CDR3 is CASSWGGADTYEQYF. CDR3 DNA: TGTGCCAGCAGTTGGGGAGGGGCTGATACCTACGAGCAGTACTTC.

This chain links TRBV5-1 with TRBJ2-1; D gene uncertain. Trimming pared 0 bases from V and 1 base from J, leaving 14 bases between. In germline, CDR1 is SGHRS, CDR2 YFSETQ. This CDR3 contains 17 residues. CDR3 sequence: CASSLDMRYQSYNEQFF. DNA of the CDR3: TGCGCCAGCAGCTTGGATATGCGGTACCAATCCTACAATGAGCAGTTCTTC.

This rearrangement joins TRBV29-1 to TRBJ2-2; D remains unclear. This CDR3 comprises 13 residues. The germline gives CDR1 SQVTM, CDR2 ANQGSEA. V was shortened by 7 bases and J by 0 bases, with 9 bases between the two germline ends. The CDR3 reads CSATVTNTGELFF. The CDR3 DNA follows: TGCAGCGCGACGGTTACGAACACCGGGGAGCTGTTTTTT.

The CDR3: CASSGQAGETYNEQFF. In nucleotides, the CDR3 is TGTGCCAGCAGCGGACAAGCGGGAGAGACCTACAATGAGCAGTTCTTC. The chain employs TRBV9 and TRBJ2-1; 8 bases align to TRBD2. Germline V gene sequence: CDR1 SGDLS, CDR2 YYNGEE. The CDR3 loop spans 16 amino acids. Unmatched junction bases numbered 7, after V lost 3 bases and J lost 2 bases.

The V gene is TRBV6-5, the J gene TRBJ1-1; D uncertain. Trimming removed 2 bases at V and 6 bases at J, with 13 bases between. This CDR3 has 14 residues. Per germline, CDR1 MNHEY and CDR2 SVGAGI. The CDR3 sequence: CASSYEVSLPEAFF. The CDR3 DNA is TGTGCCAGCAGTTACGAAGTAAGTCTCCCTGAAGCTTTCTTT.

CDR3 DNA: TGTGCCAGCAGTGCGTTACCGGGACTCAATCCGAGGGGCTACACCTTC. Amino acids: CASSALPGLNPRGYTF. The chain employs TRBV25-1 and TRBJ1-2; tentatively, D is TRBD1 (5 bases). Trimming stripped 4 bases from V and 8 bases from J, with 23 bases between. The CDR3 has 16 amino acids. Germline V gives CDR1 MGHDK, CDR2 SYGVNS.

The chain has TRBV27 and TRBJ2-3; 8 bases agree with TRBD2. The germline V gene has CDR1 MNHEY and CDR2 SMNVEV (reference sequence). Trimming at V came to 8 bases and at J to 3 bases, leaving 4 bases not matched to a gene. The CDR3 is 13 residues long. The CDR3 sequence: CASVERETDTQYF. The CDR3, as DNA: TGTGCCAGCGTCGAGCGGGAGACAGATACGCAGTATTTT.

The chain couples TRBV29-1 to TRBJ2-1; 16 positions agree with TRBD2. V gave up 4 bases and J gave up 0 bases; unmatched junction bases: 9. The germline V gene encodes CDR1 SQVTM and CDR2 ANQGSEA. This CDR3 comprises 19 residues. The CDR3, as DNA: TGCAGCGTTGCCAGCGGGACTAGCGGGAGGGGAATCTCCTACAATGAGCAGTTCTTC. Translation gives CSVASGTSGRGISYNEQFF.

The chain joins TRBV7-9 to TRBJ2-2, with D uncertain. Trimming left V 5 bases short and J 5 bases short, with 12 bases between. The length of the CDR3 is 14 residues. Germline V lookup: CDR1 SEHNR, CDR2 FQNEAQ (reference sequence). The CDR3 coding sequence is TGTGCCAGCAGCGAGGCCCCCCCGACCGGGGAGCTGTTTTTT. It encodes CASSEAPPTGELFF.

The chain joins TRBV27 to TRBJ2-3; 7 bases agree with TRBD2. CDR1 MNHEY and CDR2 SMNVEV come from the germline V gene (reference sequence). The junction had 7 bases not matched to a gene; V was cut back by 4 bases and J by 0 bases. This CDR3 has 16 residues. CDR3: CASSSLGLSSTDTQYF. The CDR3 bases are TGTGCCAGCAGTTCTCTGGGACTATCAAGCACAGATACGCAGTATTTT.

The chain recombines TRBV9 with TRBJ2-7; possibly TRBD1 or TRBD2 for D (5 bases each). The CDR3 loop spans 16 amino acids. Between the trimmed V and J ends, which lost 2 bases and 0 bases, there was a span of 15 bases. Germline V gene lookup returns CDR1 SGDLS and CDR2 YYNGEE. This chain's CDR3 is CASSVRRDPSSYEQYF. For the CDR3, the DNA is TGTGCCAGCAGCGTGCGCCGGGACCCGAGCTCCTACGAGCAGTACTTC.

This chain uses TRBV7-3 with TRBJ2-1; 11 nucleotides match TRBD1. CDR1 is SGHTA and CDR2 is FQGTGA in the germline V gene. J was trimmed by 4 bases and V by 3 bases; bases with no gene match: 5. This CDR3 spans 16 amino acids. Here the CDR3 DNA reads TGTGCCAGCAGCTTTACCGGGACAGGGGGGTACAATGAGCAGTTCTTC. Translation gives CASSFTGTGGYNEQFF.

V gene TRBV21-1 combines with J gene TRBJ2-7; TRBD1 is the table's D call, not checked against the DNA. TRBV21-1 constitutes a pseudogene. The CDR3 is 15 residues long. This chain's CDR3 is CASSSRDRETYEQYF. The CDR3 DNA reads TGTGCCAGCAGCAGCCGGGACAGGGAGACCTACGAGCAGTACTTC.

The chain couples TRBV9 to TRBJ1-2; D call uncertain. V was clipped by 2 bases and J by 2 bases, with 10 bases between them. The CDR3 is made up of 14 amino acids. CDR1 and CDR2 from the germline V gene are SGDLS and YYNGEE. The CDR3 is CASSVGPFNYGYTF. The CDR3 DNA reads as TGTGCCAGCAGCGTTGGGCCCTTCAACTATGGCTACACCTTC. Full variable domain (rest looked up from reference TRBV9 and TRBJ1-2): DSGVTQTPKHLITATGQRVTLRCSPRSGDLSVYWYQQSLDQGLQFLIQYYNGEERAKGNILERFSAQQFPDLHSELNLSSLELGDSALYFCASSVGPFNYGYTFGSGTRLTVV.

This clone was observed a handful of times. The V gene is TRBV27, the J gene TRBJ1-5; weak D call: TRBD1 (5 bases). There are 15 residues in the CDR3. Trimming took off 5 bases at V and 3 bases at J, with 14 bases between the two ends. Germline-derived CDR1 and CDR2 are MNHEY and SMNVEV (reference sequence). The CDR3 nucleotides read TGTGCCAGCAGTCCCACCCCGGGGCCCAATCAGCCCCAGCATTTT. It is translated as CASSPTPGPNQPQHF.